This T cell receptor (beta chain) stems from a study of spatial heterogeneity in lung cancer. Study information: Sequences of the beta chain were consistently detected in greater numbers than alpha-chain sequences. Study conclusions and caveats: Among blood samples, ubiquitous expanded tumor TCRs appeared more at resection than at follow-up.

This clonotype was seen at least ten times. Its target is unknown. Time point meaning: sample taken at primary tumor resection. Unsorted whole RNA of tumor, nontumor lung or frozen PBMC was sequenced. TCRdb re-analysed the 5' RACE reads in MiXCR, keeping a single row per CDR3 protein. The data show more than 50,000 distinct CDR3 sequences, roughly 7% seen once. The receptor was isolated from a female donor with early-stage non-small cell lung cancer. Specimen: PBMCs, collected at surgery.

CDR3 DNA sequence: TGTGCCAGCAGTTACTCAGGGAGCGGCTACAATGAGCAGTTCTTC. This sequence encodes CASSYSGSGYNEQFF. The chain combines TRBV6-5 with TRBJ2-1, with a possible D match to TRBD2 (5 bases). The CDR3 length is 15 residues. V was pared by 0 bases and J by 3 bases, with 9 bases between. From germline, CDR1 is MNHEY and CDR2 SVGAGI.